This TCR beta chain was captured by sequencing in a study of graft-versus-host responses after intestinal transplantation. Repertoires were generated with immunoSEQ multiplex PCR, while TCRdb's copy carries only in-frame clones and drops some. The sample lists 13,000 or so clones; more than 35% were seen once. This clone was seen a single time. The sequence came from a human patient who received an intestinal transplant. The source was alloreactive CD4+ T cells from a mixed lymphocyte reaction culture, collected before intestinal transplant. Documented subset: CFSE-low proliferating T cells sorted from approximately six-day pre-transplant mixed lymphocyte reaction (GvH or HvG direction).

CDR3 coding DNA: TGTGCCTGGACTTTGAAACCGGGACAGGGGATCGAAAAACTGTTTTTT. Encoded protein: CAWTLKPGQGIEKLFF. The chain links TRBV30 to TRBJ1-4, with 10 bases lining up with TRBD1. CDR1 is GTSNPN and CDR2 is SVGIG in the germline V gene (reference sequence). Trimming at V came to 4 bases and at J to 8 bases, leaving 13 bases not matched to a gene. The CDR3 is 16 amino acids.